This T cell receptor beta chain was sequenced in a study of T cell responses to AZD1222 COVID-19 vaccine. Broader study findings: Unmutated variant regions are reportedly targeted by nearly half of spike-specific TCRs.

The germline gives CDR1 MNHNS, CDR2 SASEGT. This CDR3 is 16 amino acids long. The ends lost 0 bases at V and 9 bases at J; junction bases unmatched: 8. Generated by immunoSEQ multiplex PCR, the TCRdb table keeps only in-frame clones and is missing some. Altogether 150,000 or so clones are present, 88% being singletons, with the ten largest covering approximately 16%. Details on this clone: Its target is not known.

This chain links TRBV6-1 with TRBJ1-4, with 9 positions matching TRBD1. This clonotype originated in an adult in good health. The sequencing here drew on peripheral blood, taken on day 0 of AZD1222 vaccination. CDR3 region: CASSEAPGQGNKKLFF. DNA for the CDR3: TGTGCCAGCAGTGAAGCCCCGGGACAGGGAAATAAAAAACTGTTTTTT.